This record covers a single T cell receptor (beta chain). What it binds is not known. The data derive from a study of cytomegalovirus exposure and HLA in healthy donors. In the study overall: The same platform was used for the 120 validation repertoires and the 500 to 700 first-cohort repertoires, a later analysis reported.

Profiling relied on immunoSEQ multiplex PCR, and the TCRdb table lists in-frame clones only, not all of them. The sample yields about 240,000 clones, around nine tenths seen once. Study-level points and caveats: Associated with cytomegalovirus, according to the listing, were around 160 TCR beta chains. The classifier reportedly diagnosed cytomegalovirus status with high sensitivity and specificity.

V lost 10 bases and J 5 bases, leaving 17 bases between the germline ends. CDR3 length: 13 residues. The germline V gene has CDR1 ENHRY and CDR2 SYGVKD. This chain connects TRBV10-3 to TRBJ1-1; the D is unclear. This TCR derives from a young man in good health and CMV-seronegative. Sequenced material: PBMCs. CDR3 sequence reads: CATRDGERTEAFF. The CDR3 coding sequence is TGTGCCACCCGCGATGGAGAGAGGACTGAAGCTTTCTTT.